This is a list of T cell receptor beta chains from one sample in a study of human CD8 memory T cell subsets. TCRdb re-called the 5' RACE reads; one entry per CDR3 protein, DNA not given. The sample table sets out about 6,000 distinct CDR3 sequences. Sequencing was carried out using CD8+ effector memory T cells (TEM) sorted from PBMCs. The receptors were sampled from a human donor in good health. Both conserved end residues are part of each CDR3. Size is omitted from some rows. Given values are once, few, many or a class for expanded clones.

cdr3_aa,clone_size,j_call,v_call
CASSDSWSQGAGDTQYF,large,TRBJ2-3,TRBV7-8
CASSPTDGARWEQYF,large,TRBJ2-7,TRBV18
CASSILGLAGSLEQFF,NA,TRBJ2-1,TRBV19
CASSFNGRSEQYF,NA,TRBJ2-7,TRBV27
CSVDRAGMNTEAFF,NA,TRBJ1-1,TRBV29-1
CASSLVGQANYGYTF,NA,TRBJ1-2,TRBV5-1
CASSRSGGDNEQFF,NA,TRBJ2-1,TRBV7-2
CSARDTGGAGSLGTEAFF,medium-sized,TRBJ1-1,TRBV20-1
CAISSGTGVDEQYF,NA,TRBJ2-7,TRBV10-3
CASSEFGTSGRARISDTQYF,medium-sized,TRBJ2-3,TRBV6-1
CASSVEASAGETQYF,NA,TRBJ2-5,TRBV9
CASSRTVRTGNTIYF,NA,TRBJ1-3,TRBV19
CASSEGYNEQFF,NA,TRBJ2-1,TRBV10-2
CASSPQTGELFF,NA,TRBJ2-2,TRBV27
CASTGTGDHEQYF,NA,TRBJ2-7,TRBV5-1
CSARVPFEVQGQGGNQPQHF,NA,TRBJ1-5,TRBV20-1
CASSPLGSMNTEAFF,medium-sized,TRBJ1-1,TRBV7-3
CASSPDRDGYTF,NA,TRBJ1-2,TRBV5-4
CATSDLLDRAINEQFF,NA,TRBJ2-1,TRBV24-1
CASSTPGQAPYEQYF,NA,TRBJ2-7,TRBV5-6
CASSLIAYEQYF,NA,TRBJ2-7,TRBV12-3/TRBV12-4
CASTEREASGLTDTQYF,medium-sized,TRBJ2-3,TRBV7-8
CASRATDTQYF,NA,TRBJ2-3,TRBV25-1
CATSGRTGNSGANVLTF,medium-sized,TRBJ2-6,TRBV24-1
CASRVLNEQYF,NA,TRBJ2-7,TRBV2
CASRSQGVGEQYF,NA,TRBJ2-7,TRBV14
CASSPVGYSNEQFF,NA,TRBJ2-1,TRBV18
CASSLMGADTQYF,NA,TRBJ2-3,TRBV7-3
CASSVGQTNEKLFF,large,TRBJ1-4,TRBV2
CASSFSDRERYGYTF,NA,TRBJ1-2,TRBV12-3/TRBV12-4
CSARDLLAENSYNEQFF,NA,TRBJ2-1,TRBV20-1
CSARTRGYNEQFF,NA,TRBJ2-1,TRBV20-1
CSARVDSMNTEAFF,NA,TRBJ1-1,TRBV20-1
CASSLVAHDTEAFF,NA,TRBJ1-1,TRBV5-6
CASSFRGGTEAFF,medium-sized,TRBJ1-1,TRBV4-1
CASSPKDRGIIYEQYF,NA,TRBJ2-7,TRBV28
CASSSGVSETQYF,medium-sized,TRBJ2-5,TRBV5-1
CASSFRQITGELFF,NA,TRBJ2-2,TRBV5-6
CASSSLGLVVREQYF,NA,TRBJ2-7,TRBV27
CASSLAGLAGGPRNTGELFF,NA,TRBJ2-2,TRBV7-2
CASSSHGQGIETQYF,medium-sized,TRBJ2-5,TRBV7-3
CASSEEVGSSYEQYF,NA,TRBJ2-7,TRBV6-1
CASSPGQGVHEQYF,medium-sized,TRBJ2-7,TRBV7-8
CASSSETKGARAEAFF,NA,TRBJ1-1,TRBV7-9
CASSLTGVPNSPLHF,NA,TRBJ1-6,TRBV7-3
CASSYNTGELFF,NA,TRBJ2-2,TRBV6-2/TRBV6-3